The 23 T cell receptor beta chains reported below all come from one sample, sequenced in a study of T-cell memory formation after mild COVID-19. TCRdb analysed the 5' RACE reads with MiXCR anew, one entry per CDR3 protein. The sample records over 400,000 distinct CDR3 sequences, around a quarter being singletons. Material: PBMCs or a T cell subset sorted from them (not recorded which). The receptors originated from an adult woman who had mild COVID-19 (a few samples of this study predate the infection). Cell type and time point are not known.

In its sample, this clonotype was seen a few times. The V call is TRBV18, the J call TRBJ2-5; D is unclear. V was cut by 3 bases and J by 1 base, with 6 bases left in between. This CDR3 has 13 residues. CDR1 is KGHSH, CDR2 LQKENI, per germline. DNA of the CDR3: TGTGCCAGCTCACCCTCAGTCCAAGAGACCCAGTACTTC. Protein product: CASSPSVQETQYF. Together with reference TRBV18 and TRBJ2-5, the CDR3 gives the full variable domain: NAGVMQNPRHLVRRRGQEARLRCSPMKGHSHVYWYRQLPEEGLKFMVYLQKENIIDESGMPKERFSAEFPKEGPSILRIQQVVRGDSAAYFCASSPSVQETQYFGPGTRLLVL.

This chain joins TRBV7-2 and TRBJ1-2, with D possibly matching TRBD1 (5 bases). The CDR3 totals 14 residues. Trimming pared 3 bases from V and 8 bases from J, leaving 16 bases between. Germline loops: CDR1 SGHTA, CDR2 FQGNSA. CDR3 in DNA: TGTGCCAGCAGCTTCCGCGGGGCAGGGATCGGCTACACCTTC. It yields the protein CASSFRGAGIGYTF.

This clonotype was detected only a few times. J is TRBJ1-4 and V is TRBV7-9; no clear D gene. The CDR3 sequence is 15 residues long. Germline CDR1 is SEHNR and CDR2 is FQNEAQ (reference sequence). Deletions cut 3 bases from V and 4 bases from J, with 12 bases between. The CDR3 region is CASSFWRRYNEKLFF. As DNA, the CDR3 is TGTGCCAGCAGCTTTTGGAGGAGATATAATGAAAAACTGTTTTTT. Together with reference TRBV7-9 and TRBJ1-4, the CDR3 gives the full variable domain: DTGVSQNPRHKITKRGQNVTFRCDPISEHNRLYWYRQTLGQGPEFLTYFQNEAQLEKSRLLSDRFSAERPKGSFSTLEIQRTEQGDSAMYLCASSFWRRYNEKLFFGSGTQLSVL.

The rearrangement links TRBV9 to TRBJ1-2; 9 bases match TRBD1. The germline gives CDR1 SGDLS, CDR2 YYNGEE. The V gene end was trimmed by 0 bases and the J gene end by 8 bases; junction bases not matched to a gene: 2. CDR3 size: 13 residues. CDR3 region: CASSVGDRVGYTF. The CDR3 DNA follows: TGTGCCAGCAGCGTAGGGGACAGGGTGGGCTACACCTTC.

This clonotype has more than one count but fewer than ten. This chain connects TRBV2 to TRBJ2-3; D remains unclear. The CDR3 is made up of 13 amino acids. Germline loops: CDR1 SNHLY, CDR2 FYNNEI. Trimming stripped 9 bases from V and 0 bases from J, with 10 bases between. The DNA of the CDR3 is TGTGCCAGAGCCGGCCCTAGCACAGATACGCAGTATTTT. This translates into CARAGPSTDTQYF.

There are many counts of this clonotype. The chain links TRBV27 to TRBJ2-7; D is possibly TRBD2 (6 bases). The CDR3 totals 13 residues. V dropped 0 bases and J dropped 4 bases, with 7 bases sitting between them. Germline V gives CDR1 MNHEY, CDR2 SMNVEV (reference sequence). The CDR3 coding sequence is TGTGCCAGCAGTTTATCTGCGGGATACGAGCAGTACTTC. Protein product: CASSLSAGYEQYF.

This clonotype was counted only a few times. The genes are TRBV5-1 and TRBJ2-3; 7 bases are a match to TRBD2. Germline loops: CDR1 SGHRS, CDR2 YFSETQ. The CDR3 covers 17 residues. The trim removed 5 bases at V and 0 bases at J, leaving 12 bases unmatched. For the CDR3, the DNA is TGCGCCAGCAGGAATACACCGGGACTACTGAGCACAGATACGCAGTATTTT. This encodes CASRNTPGLLSTDTQYF.

This CDR3 reads CSVEVGSASPRGFSEAFF. In DNA form, the CDR3 reads TGCAGCGTTGAGGTGGGGTCCGCGTCGCCCCGCGGGTTCAGTGAAGCTTTCTTT. J is TRBJ1-1 and V is TRBV29-1; D uncertain. CDR3 length: 18 amino acids. CDR1 and CDR2 (germline): SQVTM, ANQGSEA. The ends were cut back, 3 bases at V and 7 bases at J, with 30 bases in the middle. The whole variable domain, remainder taken from reference TRBV29-1 and TRBJ1-1, is SAVISQKPSRDICQRGTSLTIQCQVDSQVTMMFWYRQQPGQSLTLIATANQGSEATYESGFVIDKFPISRPNLTFSTLTVSNMSPEDSSIYLCSVEVGSASPRGFSEAFFGQGTRLTVV.

This clonotype was detected a few times. V gene TRBV5-1 combines with J gene TRBJ2-2; 10 bases agree with TRBD2. The V and J ends lost 4 bases and 3 bases, in that order; junction bases with no gene match: 18. The length of the CDR3 is 20 residues. CDR1 SGHRS and CDR2 YFSETQ come from the germline V gene. This CDR3 reads CASSPLVASGSPKDTGELFF. In DNA form, the CDR3 reads TGCGCCAGCAGCCCTTTAGTGGCTAGCGGGAGCCCCAAGGACACCGGGGAGCTGTTTTTT.

The genes are TRBV21-1 and TRBJ2-1; the DNA was not compared with TRBD2, the D call given in the table. TRBV21-1 is classified as a pseudogene. CDR3 length: 17 amino acids. CDR3 DNA: TGTGCCAGCAGCAAGTCTTCCGGGGAGGGCCGGGTGATTGAGCAGTTCTTC. As protein: CASSKSSGEGRVIEQFF.

The chain recombines TRBV15 with TRBJ2-2, with a tentative D call TRBD1 (6 bases). CDR1 is LNHNV, CDR2 YYDKDF, per germline (reference sequence). This CDR3 comprises 16 residues. Trimming took off 0 bases at V and 6 bases at J, with 14 bases between the two ends. The CDR3 loop is CATSRDRAGEAGELFF. DNA for the CDR3: TGTGCCACCAGCAGAGATCGGGCAGGGGAAGCCGGGGAGCTGTTTTTT. The variable domain in full, with the rest retrieved from reference TRBV15 and TRBJ2-2, is DAMVIQNPRYQVTQFGKPVTLSCSQTLNHNVMYWYQQKSSQAPKLLFHYYDKDFNNEADTPDNFQSRRPNTSFCFLDIRSPGLGDTAMYLCATSRDRAGEAGELFFGEGSRLTVL.

The chain employs TRBV24-1 and TRBJ2-5; 9 positions agree with TRBD1. V trimming: 5 bases; J trimming: 1 base; junction bases outside the gene matches: 7. This CDR3 is built from 16 residues. Germline lookup yields CDR1 KGHDR and CDR2 SFDVKD. CDR3 coding DNA: TGTGCCACCAGTGCAAGGGGACAGGGCTTCCAAGAGACCCAGTACTTC. Translating gives CATSARGQGFQETQYF.

This clonotype was recorded a few times. The V gene is TRBV10-3, the J gene TRBJ2-2; the match to TRBD1 covers 7 bases. The CDR3 contains 16 residues. CDR1 and CDR2 (germline): ENHRY, SYGVKD. J gave up 4 bases and V 2 bases, and 7 bases lay outside the gene matches. CDR3 coding DNA: TGTGCCATCAGTGAGAAGGGACAGTACACCACCGGGGAGCTGTTTTTT. Translating gives CAISEKGQYTTGELFF.

This clonotype turned up a few times. V usage is TRBV6-1 and J usage is TRBJ2-7; D is undetermined. The V end was cut by 3 bases, the J end by 6 bases, with 18 bases between. This CDR3 contains 15 residues. The V gene's germline CDR1 is MNHNS and CDR2 SASEGT. CDR3 nucleotide sequence: TGTGCCAGCAGTGAGTTAGCAGGTTCCTTTCGCGAGCAGTACTTC. It encodes CASSELAGSFREQYF.

This clonotype turned up a few times. The chain couples TRBV29-1 to TRBJ1-2; D gene ambiguous. Per germline, CDR1 SQVTM and CDR2 ANQGSEA. This CDR3 contains 13 residues. Trimming removed 7 bases from V and 8 bases from J, with 20 bases in between. The DNA for the CDR3 is TGCAGCGCAGTGTTGGGCCCTAGGTGGGGCTACACCTTC. Amino acids: CSAVLGPRWGYTF.

This clonotype has only a few counts. In DNA, the CDR3 is TGTGCCAGCGGGCAACGTCCGGATACGCAGTATTTT. This gives the protein CASGQRPDTQYF. This chain connects TRBV2 to TRBJ2-3; D call uncertain. CDR1 is SNHLY and CDR2 is FYNNEI in the germline V gene. The CDR3 runs 12 residues. The V end was cut by 8 bases, the J end by 6 bases, with 12 bases between.

This clonotype was detected a few times. The genes are TRBV5-1 and TRBJ2-7; 8 nucleotides align to TRBD1. Trimming at V came to 4 bases and at J to 7 bases, leaving 10 bases not matched to a gene. Germline values: CDR1 SGHRS, CDR2 YFSETQ. The length of the CDR3 is 14 residues. For the CDR3, the DNA is TGCGCCAGCAGCCCTTGGGGGACAGGCAAGGAGCAGTACTTC. It codes for CASSPWGTGKEQYF. The whole variable domain, remainder taken from reference TRBV5-1 and TRBJ2-7, is KAGVTQTPRYLIKTRGQQVTLSCSPISGHRSVSWYQQTPGQGLQFLFEYFSETQRNKGNFPGRFSGRQFSNSRSEMNVSTLELGDSALYLCASSPWGTGKEQYFGPGTRLTVT.

This sequence joins TRBV20-1 and TRBJ1-5, with a tentative D call TRBD1 (5 bases). Trimming shortened V by 5 bases and J by 0 bases, and 11 bases separated the two germline ends. This CDR3 region has 14 residues. CDR1 DFQATT and CDR2 SNEGSKA come from the germline V gene (reference sequence). The CDR3 protein is CSAAGQGSNQPQHF. CDR3 DNA sequence: TGCAGTGCTGCGGGTCAGGGTAGCAATCAGCCCCAGCATTTT.

This clonotype was observed a few times. The rearrangement joins TRBV20-1 to TRBJ2-1; 15 bases are shared with TRBD2. V dropped 8 bases and J dropped 4; count of bases not matched to a gene: 6. The length of the CDR3 is 15 residues. Germline V gene sequence: CDR1 DFQATT, CDR2 SNEGSKA (reference sequence). CDR3 DNA sequence: TGCAGTACCCCGGGACTAGCGGGAGGTTACAATGAGCAGTTCTTC. This translates into CSTPGLAGGYNEQFF.

The chain links TRBV7-6 to TRBJ1-1, with D unresolved. Per germline, CDR1 SGHVS and CDR2 FNYEAQ. Trimming took off 2 bases at V and 0 bases at J, with 16 bases between the two ends. CDR3 length: 17 residues. This CDR3 is CASSLNLKGRMNTEAFF. The DNA for the CDR3 is TGTGCCAGCAGCTTAAATCTTAAGGGAAGGATGAACACTGAAGCTTTCTTT. Full variable domain (remainder filled in from reference TRBV7-6 and TRBJ1-1): GAGVSQSPRYKVTKRGQDVALRCDPISGHVSLYWYRQALGQGPEFLTYFNYEAQQDKSGLPNDRFSAERPEGSISTLTIQRTEQRDSAMYRCASSLNLKGRMNTEAFFGQGTRLTVV.

V usage is TRBV7-8 and J usage is TRBJ2-3; D is ambiguous. This CDR3 has 14 amino acids. Trimming removed 4 bases at V and 0 bases at J, with 8 bases between. Germline CDR1 and CDR2: SGHVS and FQNEAQ. The CDR3 is CASSWSLSTDTQYF. CDR3 in DNA: TGTGCCAGCAGCTGGTCCTTAAGCACAGATACGCAGTATTTT.

The rearrangement uses TRBV11-2 and TRBJ2-1; tentative D call: TRBD2 (6 bases). Per germline, CDR1 SGHAT and CDR2 FQNNGV. V gave up 5 bases and J gave up 4 bases, with 18 bases separating them. The length of the CDR3 is 16 residues. CDR3 nucleotides: TGTGCCAGCAGCCACCAAATGGGGGGACTGTACAATGAGCAGTTCTTC. Its translation: CASSHQMGGLYNEQFF.

This clonotype occurred a few times. DNA of the CDR3: TGTGCCAGCAGCTTAGACGGGATAGGGACCCAGTACTTC. Protein sequence: CASSLDGIGTQYF. V gene TRBV7-3 combines with J gene TRBJ2-5; the D gene is possibly TRBD2 (5 bases). Trimming stripped 2 bases from V and 7 bases from J, with 11 bases between. Looked up from germline, CDR1 is SGHTA and CDR2 is FQGTGA. The CDR3 covers 13 residues.